The T cell receptor beta chain under discussion was sequenced for a study of identifying expanded T cells in peripheral blood. In the case of this clone: As yet, its antigen is unknown.

The repertoire was sequenced with immunoSEQ multiplex PCR; TCRdb's copy has only in-frame clones and lacks some. Altogether around 68,000 clones are present, 70% to 90% being singletons, with the ten largest covering around 4.7%. Healthy donors had no documented immune events, such as infections, while sampled. Study conclusions and caveats: Variance in clone template counts between two-week samples significantly increased with total template count across all healthy donors. About 1.2 clones differed between technical replicates, versus around 16 and 19 over time.

Between the trimmed V and J ends, which lost 6 bases and 0 bases, there was a span of 15 bases. This CDR3 is 16 amino acids long. CDR1 and CDR2 from the germline V gene are MDHEN and SYDVKM. The clonotype comes from a person between 18 and 75 years old in good health. Material for sequencing was blood. The gene calls are TRBV28 and TRBJ2-1; a weak D match, TRBD2 (6 bases). The CDR3 coding sequence is TGTGCCAGCAGCCTTAGCGGAGACAGCTCCTACAATGAGCAGTTCTTC. Translation: CASSLSGDSSYNEQFF.